The clone carrying this TCR beta chain appeared a few times. Its antigen is unknown. The time point was: late sampling 161 to 241 days after vaccination in three convalescent patients. Trimming removed 1 base at V and 5 bases at J, with 11 bases between. Germline CDR1 reads LNHDA; CDR2 reads SQIVND (reference sequence). CDR3 length: 14 amino acids. TCRdb redid the calling of the PCR reads with MiXCR, one entry per CDR3 protein. The sample contains some 27,000 distinct CDR3 sequences, 50% to 65% of which appear only once. The sample belongs to a study of vaccination and CD4 T cells after COVID-19. Study overall: After nasal swab PCR-confirmed SARS-CoV-2, about ten convalescents had mild disease and one severe. Overall study results and limits: Median counts of SARS-CoV-2-reactive clonotypes increased from about 20 to 38; this difference was not significant.

The receptor comes from a human donor who had recovered from COVID-19. The chain uses TRBV19 and TRBJ1-2; D is uncertain. Sequencing used CD4+ T cells from blood, obtained about 7 months after SARS-CoV-2 vaccination. The CDR3 nucleotides are TGTGCCAGTAGTATAGCTCTGGGCCCGTATGGCTACACCTTC. This sequence encodes CASSIALGPYGYTF.